This TCR beta chain was observed in a study of CD4+ T cells in melanoma. Study outcomes and limitations: CD8+ T cell, macrophage and B cell function reportedly correlated with neoantigen-specific CD4+ T cells. Reportedly, melanoma neoantigen-specific CD4+ T cells showed varied differentiation states.

The germline V gene encodes CDR1 SGHAT and CDR2 FQDESV (reference sequence). This CDR3 has 16 residues. The trim removed 0 bases at V and 6 bases at J, leaving 6 bases unmatched. Of note for this clone: Its cognate antigen is unknown.

TCRdb's table, derived via immunoSEQ multiplex PCR, lists solely in-frame clones and lacks some. The sample yields some 50,000 clones, 80% to 90% seen once. The rearrangement joins TRBV11-1 to TRBJ2-2; 8 nucleotides match TRBD2. The sequenced material came from peripheral blood. This TCR came from a human donor with melanoma. The CDR3 region is CASSLAGLGVSGELFF. CDR3 nucleotide sequence: TGTGCCAGCAGCTTAGCGGGACTAGGAGTTTCCGGGGAGCTGTTTTTT.